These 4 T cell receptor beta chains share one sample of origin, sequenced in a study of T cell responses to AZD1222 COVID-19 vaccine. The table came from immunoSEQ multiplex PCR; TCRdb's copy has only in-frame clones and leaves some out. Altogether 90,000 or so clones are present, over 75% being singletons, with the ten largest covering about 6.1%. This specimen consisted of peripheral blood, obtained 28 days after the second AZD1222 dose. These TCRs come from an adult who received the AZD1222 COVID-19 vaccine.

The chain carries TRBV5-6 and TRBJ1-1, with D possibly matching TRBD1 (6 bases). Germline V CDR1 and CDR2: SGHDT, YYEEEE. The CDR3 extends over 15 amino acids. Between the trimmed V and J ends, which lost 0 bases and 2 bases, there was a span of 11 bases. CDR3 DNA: TGTGCCAGCAGCTTGGGCCGGACAGCCAACACTGAAGCTTTCTTT. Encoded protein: CASSLGRTANTEAFF.

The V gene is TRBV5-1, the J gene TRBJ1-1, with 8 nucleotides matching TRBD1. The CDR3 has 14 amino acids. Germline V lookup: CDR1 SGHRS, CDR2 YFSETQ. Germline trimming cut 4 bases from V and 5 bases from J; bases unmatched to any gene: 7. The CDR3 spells CASSKSTGGTEAFF. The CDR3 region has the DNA TGCGCCAGCAGCAAAAGTACAGGGGGGACTGAAGCTTTCTTT.

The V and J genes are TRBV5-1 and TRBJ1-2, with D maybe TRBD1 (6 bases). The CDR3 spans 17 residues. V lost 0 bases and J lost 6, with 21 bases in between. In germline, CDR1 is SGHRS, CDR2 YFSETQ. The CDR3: CASSLGGGRRAPNGYTF. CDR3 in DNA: TGCGCCAGCAGCTTGGGAGGGGGGCGCAGAGCTCCAAATGGCTACACCTTC. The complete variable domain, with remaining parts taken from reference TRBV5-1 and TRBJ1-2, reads KAGVTQTPRYLIKTRGQQVTLSCSPISGHRSVSWYQQTPGQGLQFLFEYFSETQRNKGNFPGRFSGRQFSNSRSEMNVSTLELGDSALYLCASSLGGGRRAPNGYTFGSGTRLTVV.

Written as DNA, the CDR3 is TGTGCCAGTTTGAAGGGAAGCGGGGGGCCCCAGGAGACCCAGTACTTC. It codes for CASLKGSGGPQETQYF. This sequence joins TRBV5-4 and TRBJ2-5; TRBD2 aligns across 9 bases. Germline V gene lookup returns CDR1 SGHNT and CDR2 YYREEE (reference sequence). This CDR3 region has 16 residues. The J segment lost 5 bases and the V segment lost 8 bases, leaving 16 bases of the junction unmatched.